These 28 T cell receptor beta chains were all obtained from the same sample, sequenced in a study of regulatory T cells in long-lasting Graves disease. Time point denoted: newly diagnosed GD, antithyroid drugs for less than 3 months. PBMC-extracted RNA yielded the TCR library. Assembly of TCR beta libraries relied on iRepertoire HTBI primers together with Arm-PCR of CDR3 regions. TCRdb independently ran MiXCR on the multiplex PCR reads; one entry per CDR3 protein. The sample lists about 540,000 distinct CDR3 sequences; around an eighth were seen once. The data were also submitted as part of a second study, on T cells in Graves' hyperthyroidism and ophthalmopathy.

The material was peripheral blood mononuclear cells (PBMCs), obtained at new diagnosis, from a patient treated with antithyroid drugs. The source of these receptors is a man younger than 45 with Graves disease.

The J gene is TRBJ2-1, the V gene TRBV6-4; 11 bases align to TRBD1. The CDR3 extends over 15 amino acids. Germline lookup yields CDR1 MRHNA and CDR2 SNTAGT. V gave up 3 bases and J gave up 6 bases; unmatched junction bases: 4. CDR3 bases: TGTGCCAGCAGTGAAACCGGGACAGGGGGCAATGAGCAGTTCTTC. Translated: CASSETGTGGNEQFF.

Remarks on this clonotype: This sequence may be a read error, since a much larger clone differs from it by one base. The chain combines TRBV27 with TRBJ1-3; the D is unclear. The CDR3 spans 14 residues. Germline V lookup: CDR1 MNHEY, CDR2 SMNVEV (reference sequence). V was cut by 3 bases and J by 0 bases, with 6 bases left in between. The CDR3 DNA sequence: TGTGCCAGCAGTTTTAAAGGCTCTGGAAACACCATATATTTT. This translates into CASSFKGSGNTIYF.

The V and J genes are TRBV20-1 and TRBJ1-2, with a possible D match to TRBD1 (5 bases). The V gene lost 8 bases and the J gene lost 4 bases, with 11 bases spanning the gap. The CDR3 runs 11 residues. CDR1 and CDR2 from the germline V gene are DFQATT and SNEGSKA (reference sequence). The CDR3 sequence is CSSLGGYGYTF. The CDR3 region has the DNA TGCAGTTCTCTCGGGGGCTATGGCTACACCTTC.

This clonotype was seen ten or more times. CDR3 protein: CASSQLAGGPPYDTQYF. Written as DNA, the CDR3 is TGTGCCAGCAGCCAGTTAGCGGGAGGACCGCCATATGATACGCAGTATTTT. This rearrangement joins TRBV3-1 to TRBJ2-3; 10 bases agree with TRBD2. V gave up 3 bases and J gave up 6 bases; unmatched junction bases: 12. Germline V gives CDR1 LGHDT, CDR2 YNNKEL (reference sequence). The CDR3 spans 17 residues.

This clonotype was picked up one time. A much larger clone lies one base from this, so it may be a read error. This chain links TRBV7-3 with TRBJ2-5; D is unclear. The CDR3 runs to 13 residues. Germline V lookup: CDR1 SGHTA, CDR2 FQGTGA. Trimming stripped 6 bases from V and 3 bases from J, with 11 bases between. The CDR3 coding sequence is TGTGCCAGCAGGTTTCAGAATGAAGAGACCCAGTACTTC. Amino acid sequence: CASRFQNEETQYF. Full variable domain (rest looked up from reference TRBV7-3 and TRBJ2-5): GAGVSQTPSNKVTEKGKYVELRCDPISGHTALYWYRQSLGQGPEFLIYFQGTGAADDSGLPNDRFFAVRPEGSVSTLKIQRTERGDSAVYLCASRFQNEETQYFGPGTRLLVL.

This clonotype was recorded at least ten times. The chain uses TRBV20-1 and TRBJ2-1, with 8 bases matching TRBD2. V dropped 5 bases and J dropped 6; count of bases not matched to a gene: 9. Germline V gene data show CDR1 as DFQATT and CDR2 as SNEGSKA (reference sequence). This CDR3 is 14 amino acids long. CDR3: CSAPPGGRPNEQFF. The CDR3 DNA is TGCAGTGCTCCCCCCGGCGGGAGGCCCAATGAGCAGTTCTTC.

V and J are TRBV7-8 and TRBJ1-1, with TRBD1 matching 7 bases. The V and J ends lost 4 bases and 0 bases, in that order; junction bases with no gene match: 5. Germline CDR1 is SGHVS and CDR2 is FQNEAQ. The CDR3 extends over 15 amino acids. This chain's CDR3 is CASSYGQVMNTEAFF. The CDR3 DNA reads TGTGCCAGCAGCTATGGACAGGTTATGAACACTGAAGCTTTCTTT.

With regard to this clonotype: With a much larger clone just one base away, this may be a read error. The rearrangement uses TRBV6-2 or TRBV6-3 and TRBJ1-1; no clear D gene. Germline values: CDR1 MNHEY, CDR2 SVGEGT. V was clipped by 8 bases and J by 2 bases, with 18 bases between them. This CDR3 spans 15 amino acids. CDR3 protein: CASGEIGMGNTEAFF. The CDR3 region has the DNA TGTGCCAGCGGTGAAATAGGGATGGGTAACACTGAAGCTTTCTTT.

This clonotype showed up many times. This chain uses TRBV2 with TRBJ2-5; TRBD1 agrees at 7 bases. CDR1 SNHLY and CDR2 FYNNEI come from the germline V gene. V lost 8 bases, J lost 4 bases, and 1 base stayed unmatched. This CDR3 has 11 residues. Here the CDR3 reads CASRQGETQYF. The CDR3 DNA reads TGTGCCAGCCGACAGGGAGAGACCCAGTACTTC.

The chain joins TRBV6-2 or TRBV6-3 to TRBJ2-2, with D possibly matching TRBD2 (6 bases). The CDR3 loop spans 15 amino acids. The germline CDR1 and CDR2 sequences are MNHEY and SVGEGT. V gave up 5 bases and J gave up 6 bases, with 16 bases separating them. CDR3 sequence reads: CASSAPSGSAGELFF. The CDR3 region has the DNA TGTGCCAGCAGTGCCCCTTCCGGGAGCGCCGGGGAGCTGTTTTTT.

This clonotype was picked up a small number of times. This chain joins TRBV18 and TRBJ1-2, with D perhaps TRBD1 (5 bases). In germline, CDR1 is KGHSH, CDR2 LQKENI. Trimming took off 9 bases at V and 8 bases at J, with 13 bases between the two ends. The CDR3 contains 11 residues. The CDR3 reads CARMGVVGYTF. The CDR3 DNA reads TGTGCCAGGATGGGGGTCGTCGGCTACACCTTC.

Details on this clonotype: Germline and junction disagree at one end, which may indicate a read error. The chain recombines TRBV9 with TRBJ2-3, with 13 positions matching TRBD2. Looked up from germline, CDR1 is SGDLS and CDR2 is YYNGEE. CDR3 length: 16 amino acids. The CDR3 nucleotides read TGTACCAGCAGCGTAGGACTAGCGGGAGCCACAGATACGCAGTATTTT. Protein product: CTSSVGLAGATDTQYF.

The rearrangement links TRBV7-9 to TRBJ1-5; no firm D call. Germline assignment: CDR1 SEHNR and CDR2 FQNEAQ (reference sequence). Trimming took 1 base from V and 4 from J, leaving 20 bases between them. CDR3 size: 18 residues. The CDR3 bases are TGTGCCAGCAGCTTAGATACAGCCACTCGCCCCCCAAATCAGCCCCAGCATTTT. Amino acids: CASSLDTATRPPNQPQHF.

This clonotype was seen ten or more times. The CDR3 here is CASSLAPDRGHNEQFF. DNA for the CDR3: TGTGCCAGCAGCTTAGCCCCGGACAGGGGACACAATGAGCAGTTCTTC. This chain uses TRBV13 with TRBJ2-1, with 9 bases identical to TRBD1. The V gene end was trimmed by 1 base and the J gene end by 5 bases; junction bases not matched to a gene: 6. Germline V gives CDR1 PRHDT, CDR2 FYEKMQ (reference sequence). This CDR3 comprises 16 residues.

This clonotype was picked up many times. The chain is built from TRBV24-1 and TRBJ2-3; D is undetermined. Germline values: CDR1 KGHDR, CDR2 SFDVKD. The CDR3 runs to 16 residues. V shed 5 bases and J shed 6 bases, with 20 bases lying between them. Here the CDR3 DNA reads TGTGCCACCAGTGGCGCGACTGCCACGCTTATTGATACGCAGTATTTT. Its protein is CATSGATATLIDTQYF.

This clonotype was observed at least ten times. CDR3 amino acids: CASSSDRETQYF. CDR3 coding DNA: TGCGCCAGCAGCTCGGACAGAGAGACCCAGTACTTC. The V and J genes are TRBV5-1 and TRBJ2-5; a weak D match, TRBD1 (6 bases). V was cut by 3 bases and J by 4 bases, with 7 bases left in between. CDR3 length: 12 residues. Germline-derived CDR1 and CDR2 are SGHRS and YFSETQ. The full variable domain, completed using reference TRBV5-1 and TRBJ2-5, is KAGVTQTPRYLIKTRGQQVTLSCSPISGHRSVSWYQQTPGQGLQFLFEYFSETQRNKGNFPGRFSGRQFSNSRSEMNVSTLELGDSALYLCASSSDRETQYFGPGTRLLVL.

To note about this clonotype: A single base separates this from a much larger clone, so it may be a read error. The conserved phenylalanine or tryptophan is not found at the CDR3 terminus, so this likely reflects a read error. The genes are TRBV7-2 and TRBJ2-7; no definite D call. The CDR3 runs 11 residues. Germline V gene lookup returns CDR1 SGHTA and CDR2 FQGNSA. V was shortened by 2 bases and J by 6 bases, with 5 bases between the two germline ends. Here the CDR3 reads CASSLRSEQYL. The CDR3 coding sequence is TGTGCCAGCAGCTTAAGGTCCGAGCAGTACCTC.

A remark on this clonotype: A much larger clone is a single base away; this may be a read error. The chain's CDR3 is CASRQGPTDAQYF. The CDR3 DNA reads TGTGCCAGCCGCCAAGGACCAACAGATGCGCAGTATTTT. This sequence joins TRBV14 and TRBJ2-3; D is unclear. Germline CDR1 reads SGHDN; CDR2 reads FVKESK. This CDR3 is 13 amino acids long.

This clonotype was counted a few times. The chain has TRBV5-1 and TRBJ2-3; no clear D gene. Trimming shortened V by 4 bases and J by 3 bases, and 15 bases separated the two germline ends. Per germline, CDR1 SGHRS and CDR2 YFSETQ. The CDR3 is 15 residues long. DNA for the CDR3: TGCGCCAGCAGCCCCTTGGCTCTTTTAACAGATACGCAGTATTTT. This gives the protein CASSPLALLTDTQYF.

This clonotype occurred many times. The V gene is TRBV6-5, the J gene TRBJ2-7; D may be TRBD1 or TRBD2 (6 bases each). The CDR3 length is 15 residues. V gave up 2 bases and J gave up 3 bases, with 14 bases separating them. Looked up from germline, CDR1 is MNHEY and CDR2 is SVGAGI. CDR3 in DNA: TGTGCCAGCAGTTACCAGACAGGAGCGGGCTACGAGCAGTACTTC. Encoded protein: CASSYQTGAGYEQYF.

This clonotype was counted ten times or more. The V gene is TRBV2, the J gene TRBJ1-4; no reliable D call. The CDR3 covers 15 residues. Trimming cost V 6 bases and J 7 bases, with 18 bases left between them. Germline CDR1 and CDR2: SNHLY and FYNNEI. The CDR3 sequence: CASRGGRIPREKLFF. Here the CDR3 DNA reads TGTGCCAGCAGGGGAGGACGCATACCGCGTGAAAAACTGTTTTTT.

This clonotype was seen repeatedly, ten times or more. The CDR3 DNA follows: TGTGCCAGCAACCTTCGACAGGGGCGCACCACAGATACGCAGTATTTT. It yields the protein CASNLRQGRTTDTQYF. The J gene is TRBJ2-3, the V gene TRBV2; 8 bases map to TRBD1. CDR3 length: 16 residues. The germline V gene has CDR1 SNHLY and CDR2 FYNNEI. Losses at the gene ends were 7 bases for V and 2 bases for J; bases not matched to a gene: 11.

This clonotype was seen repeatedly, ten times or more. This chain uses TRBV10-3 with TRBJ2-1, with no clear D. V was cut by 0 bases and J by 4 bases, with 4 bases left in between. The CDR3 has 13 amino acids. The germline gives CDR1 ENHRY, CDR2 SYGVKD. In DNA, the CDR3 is TGTGCCATCAGTGAGTCACGGTACAATGAGCAGTTCTTC. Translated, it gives CAISESRYNEQFF.

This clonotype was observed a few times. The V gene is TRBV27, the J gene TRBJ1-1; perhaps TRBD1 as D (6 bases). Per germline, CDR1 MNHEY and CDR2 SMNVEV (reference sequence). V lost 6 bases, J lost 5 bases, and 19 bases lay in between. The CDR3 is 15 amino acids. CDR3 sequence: CASRGGRTRGTEAFF. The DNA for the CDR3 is TGTGCCAGCAGAGGGGGTCGTACCCGGGGGACTGAAGCTTTCTTT.

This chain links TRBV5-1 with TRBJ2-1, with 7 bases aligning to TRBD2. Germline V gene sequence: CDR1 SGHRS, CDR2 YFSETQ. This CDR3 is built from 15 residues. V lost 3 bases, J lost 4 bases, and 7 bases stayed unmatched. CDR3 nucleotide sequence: TGCGCCAGCAGCTCCCCGGGAGCGGGGTACAATGAGCAGTTCTTC. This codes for CASSSPGAGYNEQFF.

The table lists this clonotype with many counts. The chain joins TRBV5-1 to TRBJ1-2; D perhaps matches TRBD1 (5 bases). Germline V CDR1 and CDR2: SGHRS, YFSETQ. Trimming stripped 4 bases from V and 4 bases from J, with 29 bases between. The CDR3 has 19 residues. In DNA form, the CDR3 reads TGCGCCAGCAGCGCGGGTCATAAGACAGACATCTTCCAAAGCTATGGCTACACCTTC. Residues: CASSAGHKTDIFQSYGYTF.

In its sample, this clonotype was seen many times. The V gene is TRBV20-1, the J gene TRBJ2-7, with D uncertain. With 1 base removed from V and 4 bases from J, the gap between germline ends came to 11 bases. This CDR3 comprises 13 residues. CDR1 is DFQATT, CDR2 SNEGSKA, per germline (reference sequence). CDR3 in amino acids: CSARVSNRYEQYF. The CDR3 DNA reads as TGCAGTGCTAGAGTGTCTAATCGGTACGAGCAGTACTTC.

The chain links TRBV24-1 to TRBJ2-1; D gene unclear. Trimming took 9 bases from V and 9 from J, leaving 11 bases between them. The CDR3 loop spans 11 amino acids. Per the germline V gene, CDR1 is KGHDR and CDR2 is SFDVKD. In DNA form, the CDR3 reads TGTGCCACCCGGCAGCTGGGTGAGCAGTTCTTC. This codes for CATRQLGEQFF.